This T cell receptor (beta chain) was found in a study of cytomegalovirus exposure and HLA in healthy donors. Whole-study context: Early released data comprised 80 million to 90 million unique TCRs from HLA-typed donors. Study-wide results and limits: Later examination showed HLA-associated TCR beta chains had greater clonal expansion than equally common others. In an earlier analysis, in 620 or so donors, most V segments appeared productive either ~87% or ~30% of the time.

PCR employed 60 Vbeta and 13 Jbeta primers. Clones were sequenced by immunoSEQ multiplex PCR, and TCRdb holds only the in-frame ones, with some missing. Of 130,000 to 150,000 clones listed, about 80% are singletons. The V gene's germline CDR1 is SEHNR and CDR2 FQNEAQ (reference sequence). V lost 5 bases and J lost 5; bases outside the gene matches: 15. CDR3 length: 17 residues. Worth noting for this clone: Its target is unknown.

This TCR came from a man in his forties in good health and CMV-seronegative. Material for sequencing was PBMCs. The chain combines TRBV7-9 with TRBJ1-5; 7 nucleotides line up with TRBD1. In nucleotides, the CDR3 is TGTGCCAGCAGCGCTTTCCCGAGACAGGGATTGGATCAGCCCCAGCATTTT. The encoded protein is CASSAFPRQGLDQPQHF.